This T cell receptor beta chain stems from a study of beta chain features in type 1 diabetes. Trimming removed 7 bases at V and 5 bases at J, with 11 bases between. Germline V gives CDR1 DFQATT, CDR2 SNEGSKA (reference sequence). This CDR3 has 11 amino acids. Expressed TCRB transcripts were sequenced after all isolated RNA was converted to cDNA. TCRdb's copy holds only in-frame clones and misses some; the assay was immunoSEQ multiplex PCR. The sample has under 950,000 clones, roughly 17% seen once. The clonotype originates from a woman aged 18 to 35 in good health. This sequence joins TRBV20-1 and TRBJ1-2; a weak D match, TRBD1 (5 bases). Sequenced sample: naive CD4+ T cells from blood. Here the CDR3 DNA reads TGCAGTGGCGGGGCAGTATATGGCTACACCTTC. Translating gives CSGGAVYGYTF.